This TCR beta chain appears in the sequencing data of a study of cytomegalovirus exposure and HLA in healthy donors (dated by TCRdb to between 2016 and 2019). At the level of the whole study: An earlier analysis of roughly 570 of the donors reported 250 to 350 Gb of sequence data and 117 million unique TCR beta sequences obtained from some 170 million T cells. The study aimed to test whether signatures of past pathogen exposure could be identified by cataloging public T cell receptors. Donor age, sex, ethnicity and CMV serostatus were compiled together with the repertoire data. High-throughput TCR immunosequencing, statistical association of individual TCRs with disease status, and machine learning were combined to predict cytomegalovirus infection status. On average, around 240,000 unique TCR beta nucleotide sequences were sequenced per donor among 350 to 400 genotyped donors of the cohort, with roughly 18% of those sequences being non-productive. Typing coverage varied by locus: 629-630 donors for A, B, C, DRB1 and DQB1; under 550 for DQA1; around 570 for DPA1; approximately 490 for DPB1. Every repertoire in the discovery cohort had been generated on one and the same sequencing platform. A later analysis re-analyzed previously published TCR beta repertoires from 650 to 800 donors and added high-resolution HLA genotyping to study TCR occurrence patterns. The T cell repertoires of several hundred subjects were profiled by immunosequencing and related to cytomegalovirus serostatus. An early release that covered more than 550 HLA-typed donors contained around 330 gigabases of sequencing data and about 93 million unique TCR sequences. Rather than using new phenotypic data, the later analysis identified candidate immune exposures from TCR beta sequences and from how often those sequences occurred across donors. An earlier analysis of some 500 of the donors used high-throughput TCR beta sequencing to judge whether each TCR beta V gene segment behaved as functional or pseudogenic. In a later genetic analysis, genome-wide SNP genotypes for about 65% of the 666 donors were used, and that subset was treated as a discovery cohort. Several DR-DQ haplotypes were handled as single units for association and clustering because linkage in the cohort was strong. Of the 300 to 450 genotyped donors, 75% to 85% were placed in the genetic ancestry cluster associated with self-reported Caucasian donors. HLA typing included class I and class II loci at four-digit resolution. Along with the roughly 610-subject first cohort, a separate validation cohort of roughly 110 different subjects was used. Study-level results and caveats: Several of the top co-occurrence clusters appeared to be linked to parvovirus B19, influenza, CMV and Epstein-Barr virus, according to a later analysis. Broadly in line with IMGT annotations, most TCR beta V segments showed up in productive rearrangements about 87% or about 30% of the time in an earlier analysis of 450 to 600 of the donors. Compared with the approximately 670-donor mean, donors in an Asian-associated ancestry cluster had fewer N-insertions in productive TCRs, according to a later genetic analysis. A total of about 180 TCR beta chains were listed by the study as associated with cytomegalovirus. Some IMGT-functional V segments, including TRBV6-2 and TRBV6-3, could not be distinguished by the 87-base-pair reads and were therefore excluded. Because some donors lacked HLA typing at each locus, the association tests relied only on the typed subset. According to a later analysis, most CMV-associated TCR beta chains appeared to be HLA-restricted, and the HLA associations seemed to be driven largely by CMV exposure. Specific HLA alleles were associated with around 18,000 TCR beta sequences at a false discovery rate of 0.05 in a later analysis. This cohort had only TCR beta chains sequenced, and the lack of alpha or paired-chain data limited which features could be detected. Presence/absence analyses assumed roughly uniform sequencing depth across donors, an assumption that may not hold. When HLA alleles, especially DR and DQ, strongly co-occurred, attributing TCR associations to individual alleles was difficult. A further reported finding was that TCR beta sequences accurately predicted the HLA-A and HLA-B alleles for most subjects in the first cohort. Most TCR sequences were seen in very few donors, while some public TCRs were found in many individuals. The authors suggested that the approach could potentially be extended to other disease states and immunological phenotypes. In vitro tests confirmed that a few of the cytomegalovirus-associated TCR beta chains recognize cytomegalovirus antigens. Correlated functional status among segregating V segments might be attributable to linkage disequilibrium, but an unknown experimental factor could not be ruled out. A later genetic analysis associated a missense DCLRE1C variant with V-gene and J-gene trimming of TCR beta chains, and an independent cohort replicated the association. Immune exposure information for the cohort was limited to CMV serostatus. The classifier was reported to diagnose cytomegalovirus status with high specificity and sensitivity in both the original and validation cohorts. In a later analysis, HLA-associated TCR beta chains were found to be more clonally expanded and to have lower generation probabilities than equally common non-associated chains. Because counts were too low, seventeen rarely observed V segments, including chromosome 9 orphons, were excluded from the earlier analysis of 587 of the donors. In a later analysis, the rate of TCR association differed among HLA loci, with DRB1 alleles having the most associated TCRs and HLA-C alleles having the fewest. The sequencing pipeline was judged likely to have produced a cluster of highly shared sequence variants as a technical artifact.

A note on this clone: Its antigen has not been determined. Base quality data are lacking; no much larger clone is found one base away.

Library construction relied on the immunoSEQ multiplex PCR assay. For the multiplex PCR, a mixture combining 60 forward primers for TCR Vbeta segments and 13 reverse primers for TCR Jbeta segments was used. The CDR3 region of rearranged TCR beta genes was amplified from genomic DNA with a multiplex PCR assay. The Illumina HiSeq System was used to sequence the amplified TCR beta libraries as 87-base-pair reads. Regarding the original processing steps: In a later analysis, approximately 74 million unique TCR beta chains were counted across the 500 to 850 repertoires, and roughly 11 million of these chains were shared by at least two donors. Raw reads were error-corrected and collapsed into unique sequences by a nearest-neighbor algorithm in which closely related sequences were merged to remove PCR and sequencing errors. V, D and J gene segments were assigned by aligning CDR3 sequences to IMGT reference sequences. For a sequence to be retained, a match of at least six nucleotides to both a V gene segment and a J gene segment was required. Rearrangements were classified as productive when the CDR3 lacked stop codons and remained in frame with V and J, and all other rearrangements were classified as non-productive. CDR3 was defined according to IMGT convention as the region running from the second conserved V-encoded cysteine to the conserved J-encoded phenylalanine. In an earlier analysis of approximately 590 of the donors, sequences lacking an unambiguous match to a single V gene segment were excluded. An earlier analysis of a few hundred of the donors called V segments functional above 56.7% productive rearrangements and segregating when the between-donor standard deviation exceeded 5%. A statistical classification framework was built to diagnose cytomegalovirus status from the catalog of TCR beta chain sequences. In a later analysis, V and J genes were assigned by comparing TCR nucleotide sequences against IMGT/GENE-DB human TR gene sequences. In a later analysis, CDR3 sequences and most-parsimonious VDJ recombination scenarios were assigned using the TCRdist pipeline. In a later analysis, every TCR beta chain was defined by the combination of its CDR3 amino acid sequence and its V-gene family, and reads without a unique V-gene family were dropped. A later analysis removed 550 to 700 highly shared, low-generation-probability nucleotide sequences to deal with suspected cross-contamination and a sequencing artifact. In a later analysis, a clonal expansion index was calculated for each public chain from normalized within-repertoire ranks of inferred template counts. Generation probabilities in a later analysis came from a VDJ recombination model fitted to out-of-frame rearrangements, and those results were checked against IGoR. In a later analysis, TCR-TCR, TCR-HLA and TCR-CMV co-occurrence was scored with hypergeometric tests, and a repertoire-size bias correction was applied to TCR pairs. In a later analysis, false discovery rates were estimated by permuting HLA or CMV assignments 20 times. In a later analysis, co-occurring TCRs were grouped using DBSCAN, and TCRdist sequence similarity was added for clustering within HLA-allele-positive subsets. For co-occurrence clustering, repertoires with fewer than 30,000 or more than 120,000 public chains were excluded, along with about five repertoires with anomalous nucleotide sharing. Held by TCRdb, this immuneACCESS table contains in-frame sequences only and omits some clones. Under half of the omission traces to an unresolved V gene where checked; the cause of the rest is unknown. V and J calls and clone size are those listed in that table; D and trimming were worked out from the DNA. This sample lists 95,000 to 130,000 clones; around two thirds were detected once. Of the sample, roughly 9% is held by the ten largest clones.

CDR1 and CDR2, looked up from the germline V gene, are SGHNT and YENEEA. V sheds 6 bases and J sheds 6 bases, leaving 8 bases between their ends. Its CDR3 holds 12 amino acids, cysteine through phenylalanine. Only CDR3 DNA remains: 36 bases, in frame from the first base. In total, 500 to 700 healthy bone marrow donors made up the cohort. At the time of sampling, every cohort member was nominally healthy, though immune exposures that went unrecorded were likely present. The donor was CMV seropositive and was included in the group of approximately 300 seropositive cohort members. Every donor gave a peripheral blood sample, and the peripheral blood mononuclear cells from that sample were used for TCR beta sequencing. Genomic DNA was extracted from the blood cell samples with the Qiagen DNeasy Blood Extraction Kit.

The receptor was isolated from a woman aged 35 to 49 in good health and CMV-seropositive. The sequence joins TRBV11-3 to TRBJ2-2; the D gene cannot be resolved reliably. Material for sequencing was PBMCs. This receptor carries the CDR3 CASRIGSGELFF. The sequenced DNA is TGTGCCAGCAGGATCGGGTCCGGGGAGCTGTTTTTT.